The source of this T cell receptor (beta chain) is a study of Graves' ophthalmopathy and Graves' hyperthyroidism. The ends lost 7 bases at V and 3 bases at J; junction bases unmatched: 7. The CDR3 is made up of 14 amino acids. Germline CDR1 reads MNHEY; CDR2 reads SVGAGI. TCR beta CDR3 regions were amplified from RNA transcripts. An initial RT-PCR round employing HTBI primers preceded a second-round multiplex PCR. TCRdb re-analysed the multiplex PCR reads in MiXCR, keeping a single row per CDR3 protein. This sample has about 740,000 distinct CDR3 sequences, with 35% to 50% found just once. Broader study findings: The model flagged ophthalmopathy progression at more than 60% sensitivity and about 72% specificity. Most clonotypes expanded in thyroid above 0.001 frequency were present in blood too.

None of the included patients had other autoimmune diseases, uncontrolled infections, pregnancy or lactation, as these led to exclusion. Note on this clonotype: Its cognate antigen is unknown.

This receptor was taken from an adult man with Graves' ophthalmopathy. The sample comprised peripheral blood. The chain employs TRBV6-5 and TRBJ2-7; TRBD1 agrees at 9 bases. CDR3 in DNA: TGTGCCAGCATACCCCGGGACAGGGTCTACGAGCAGTACTTC. Its translation: CASIPRDRVYEQYF.